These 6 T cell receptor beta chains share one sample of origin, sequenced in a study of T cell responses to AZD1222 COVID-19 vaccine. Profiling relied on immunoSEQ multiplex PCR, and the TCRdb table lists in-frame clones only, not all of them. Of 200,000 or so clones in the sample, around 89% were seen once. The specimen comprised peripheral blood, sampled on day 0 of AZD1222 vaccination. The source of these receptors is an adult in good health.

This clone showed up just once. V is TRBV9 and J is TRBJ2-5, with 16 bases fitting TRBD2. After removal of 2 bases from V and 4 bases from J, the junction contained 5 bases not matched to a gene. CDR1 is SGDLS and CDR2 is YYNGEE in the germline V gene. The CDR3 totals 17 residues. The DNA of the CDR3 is TGTGCCAGCAGCGTGGGGACTAGCGGGAGGGGTCTAGAGACCCAGTACTTC. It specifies CASSVGTSGRGLETQYF.

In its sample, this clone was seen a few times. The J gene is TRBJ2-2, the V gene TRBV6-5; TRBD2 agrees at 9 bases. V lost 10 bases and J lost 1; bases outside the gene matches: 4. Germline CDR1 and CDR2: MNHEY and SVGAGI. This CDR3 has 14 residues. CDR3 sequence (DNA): TGTGCCACACGACTAGCGGTGAACACCGGGGAGCTGTTTTTT. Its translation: CATRLAVNTGELFF.

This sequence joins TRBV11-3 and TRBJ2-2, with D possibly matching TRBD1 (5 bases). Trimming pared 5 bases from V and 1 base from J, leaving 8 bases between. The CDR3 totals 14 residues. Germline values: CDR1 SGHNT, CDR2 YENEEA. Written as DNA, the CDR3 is TGTGCCAGCAGCCGGACAAGGAACACCGGGGAGCTGTTTTTT. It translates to CASSRTRNTGELFF.

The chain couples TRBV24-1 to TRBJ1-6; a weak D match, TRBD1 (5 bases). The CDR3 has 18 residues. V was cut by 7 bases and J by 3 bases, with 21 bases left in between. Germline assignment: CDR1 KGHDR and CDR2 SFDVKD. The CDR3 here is CATRSTEGQSIYNSPLHF. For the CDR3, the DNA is TGTGCCACCAGATCTACAGAGGGGCAGTCGATCTATAATTCACCCCTCCACTTT.

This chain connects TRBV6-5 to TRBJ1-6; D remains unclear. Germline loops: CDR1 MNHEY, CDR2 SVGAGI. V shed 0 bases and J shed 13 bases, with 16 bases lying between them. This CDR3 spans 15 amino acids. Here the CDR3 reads CASSYSFHRASPLHF. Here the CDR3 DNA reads TGTGCCAGCAGTTACTCTTTCCATAGGGCATCGCCCCTCCACTTT.

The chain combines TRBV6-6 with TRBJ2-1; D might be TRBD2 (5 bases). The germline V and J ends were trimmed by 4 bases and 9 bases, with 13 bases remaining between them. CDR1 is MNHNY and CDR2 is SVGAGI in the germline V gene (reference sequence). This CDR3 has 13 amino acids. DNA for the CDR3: TGTGCCAGCAGTTCCAACACCGGAGGTGAGCAGTTCTTC. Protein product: CASSSNTGGEQFF.